The rows below give T cell receptor beta chains drawn from one sample of a study of identical twins. MiXCR, run by TCRdb on the 5' RACE reads, gives a single entry per CDR3 protein. Here the sample spans approximately 500,000 distinct CDR3 sequences, 20% to 25% being singletons. The sample was also reused in another study, on T cells expressing NK-cell markers.

The source material was CD4+ T cells sorted from blood. The receptors originated from a woman under 30 in good health. Each CDR3 is given with its conserved first and last residue. Each record gives: clone size, V gene, J gene, D gene, CDR3 protein, CDR3 DNA. The D gene is left open where the match is weak. Only some rows state a clone size, as once, few, many or a class for expanded clones.

clone size: .
V gene: TRBV12-3/TRBV12-4
J gene: TRBJ2-3
D gene: TRBD2
CDR3 protein: CASTTWRAGARTDTQYF
CDR3 DNA: TGTGCCAGCACGACCTGGAGAGCGGGGGCCCGGACAGATACGCAGTATTTT

clone size: .
V gene: TRBV6-1
J gene: TRBJ1-2
D gene: .
CDR3 protein: CASSPLGGPNYGYTF
CDR3 DNA: TGTGCCAGCAGTCCCCTCGGGGGGCCTAACTATGGCTACACCTTC

clone size: .
V gene: TRBV7-7
J gene: TRBJ2-5
D gene: .
CDR3 protein: CASSLVPRGETQYF
CDR3 DNA: TGTGCCAGCAGCTTAGTTCCCAGGGGAGAGACCCAGTACTTC

clone size: few
V gene: TRBV5-1
J gene: TRBJ2-7
D gene: .
CDR3 protein: CASSVGHRSSYEQYF
CDR3 DNA: TGCGCCAGCAGCGTAGGACATCGAAGCTCCTACGAGCAGTACTTC

clone size: few
V gene: TRBV25-1
J gene: TRBJ1-6
D gene: .
CDR3 protein: CASSVEGENSPLHF
CDR3 DNA: TGTGCCAGCAGTGTGGAGGGGGAGAATTCACCCCTCCACTTT

clone size: .
V gene: TRBV12-3/TRBV12-4
J gene: TRBJ2-5
D gene: TRBD2
CDR3 protein: CATGLGGRETQYF
CDR3 DNA: TGTGCCACCGGACTAGGCGGTCGGGAGACCCAGTACTTC

clone size: few
V gene: TRBV12-3/TRBV12-4
J gene: TRBJ2-3
D gene: .
CDR3 protein: CASSFLAGAGDTQYF
CDR3 DNA: TGTGCCAGCAGTTTCTTGGCGGGGGCGGGGGATACGCAGTATTTT

clone size: few
V gene: TRBV7-3
J gene: TRBJ2-3
D gene: TRBD2
CDR3 protein: CASSSLGLAGGRSDTQYF
CDR3 DNA: TGTGCCAGCAGCTCATTGGGACTAGCGGGGGGGAGGTCAGATACGCAGTATTTT

clone size: .
V gene: TRBV6-2/TRBV6-3
J gene: TRBJ2-7
D gene: .
CDR3 protein: CASSSGDSYEQYF
CDR3 DNA: TGTGCCAGCAGCTCGGGAGACTCCTACGAGCAGTACTTC

clone size: few
V gene: TRBV4-3
J gene: TRBJ2-1
D gene: TRBD2
CDR3 protein: CASSLRLAGDHEQFF
CDR3 DNA: TGCGCCAGCAGCCTGAGACTAGCGGGAGACCATGAGCAGTTCTTC

clone size: .
V gene: TRBV11-1
J gene: TRBJ2-4
D gene: TRBD2
CDR3 protein: CASSPRTSGGGPKNIQYF
CDR3 DNA: TGTGCCAGCAGCCCCCGGACTAGCGGGGGGGGCCCCAAAAACATTCAGTACTTC

clone size: many
V gene: TRBV5-6
J gene: TRBJ2-1
D gene: TRBD1
CDR3 protein: CASSGTGTAYNEQFF
CDR3 DNA: TGTGCCAGCAGCGGGACAGGCACAGCTTACAATGAGCAGTTCTTC

clone size: .
V gene: TRBV7-8
J gene: TRBJ2-2
D gene: .
CDR3 protein: CASSRRDEHTGELFF
CDR3 DNA: TGTGCCAGCAGCCGACGGGACGAGCACACCGGGGAGCTGTTTTTT

clone size: .
V gene: TRBV10-1
J gene: TRBJ2-5
D gene: .
CDR3 protein: CASSDRGGSETQYF
CDR3 DNA: TGCGCCAGCAGTGATAGGGGTGGTTCGGAGACCCAGTACTTC

clone size: few
V gene: TRBV12-3/TRBV12-4
J gene: TRBJ1-4
D gene: .
CDR3 protein: CASRRGTNEKLFF
CDR3 DNA: TGTGCCAGCAGGCGGGGAACTAATGAAAAACTGTTTTTT

clone size: few
V gene: TRBV6-5
J gene: TRBJ2-7
D gene: TRBD1
CDR3 protein: CASSNPGGSYEQYF
CDR3 DNA: TGTGCCAGCAGTAACCCAGGGGGCAGCTACGAGCAGTACTTC

clone size: few
V gene: TRBV7-2
J gene: TRBJ2-3
D gene: TRBD2
CDR3 protein: CASSLGGRSPDTQYF
CDR3 DNA: TGTGCCAGCAGCTTAGGCGGGAGAAGCCCAGATACGCAGTATTTT

clone size: few
V gene: TRBV18
J gene: TRBJ1-4
D gene: TRBD1
CDR3 protein: CASSPGTENEKLFF
CDR3 DNA: TGCGCCAGCAGCCCGGGGACAGAAAATGAAAAACTGTTTTTT

clone size: .
V gene: TRBV4-3
J gene: TRBJ2-2
D gene: TRBD2
CDR3 protein: CASRAGGALAGAGELFF
CDR3 DNA: TGCGCCAGCCGCGCGGGGGGGGCCCTAGCGGGAGCCGGGGAGCTGTTTTTT

clone size: .
V gene: TRBV9
J gene: TRBJ2-3
D gene: .
CDR3 protein: CASSRRPGIGTYTDTQYF
CDR3 DNA: TGTGCCAGCAGCCGCCGTCCCGGGATAGGGACCTACACAGATACGCAGTATTTT

clone size: .
V gene: TRBV27
J gene: TRBJ2-5
D gene: .
CDR3 protein: CASGRQEETQYF
CDR3 DNA: TGTGCCAGCGGTAGACAGGAAGAGACCCAGTACTTC

clone size: many
V gene: TRBV12-3/TRBV12-4
J gene: TRBJ2-1
D gene: TRBD2
CDR3 protein: CASSLRGEQFF
CDR3 DNA: TGTGCCAGCAGCTTGCGGGGGGAGCAGTTCTTC

clone size: .
V gene: TRBV2
J gene: TRBJ1-1
D gene: .
CDR3 protein: CADLGDGNTEAFF
CDR3 DNA: TGTGCGGATTTGGGGGACGGGAACACTGAAGCTTTCTTT

clone size: few
V gene: TRBV2
J gene: TRBJ2-7
D gene: .
CDR3 protein: CASSEGQGRTYEQYF
CDR3 DNA: TGTGCCAGCAGTGAAGGGCAGGGGAGAACCTACGAGCAGTACTTC

clone size: .
V gene: TRBV12-3/TRBV12-4
J gene: TRBJ1-1
D gene: .
CDR3 protein: CASSLSSRAFF
CDR3 DNA: TGTGCCAGCAGTTTAAGTAGTCGAGCTTTCTTT

clone size: few
V gene: TRBV5-1
J gene: TRBJ1-6
D gene: TRBD1
CDR3 protein: CASSSLPGQNTSPLHF
CDR3 DNA: TGCGCCAGCAGCTCATTACCGGGACAGAATACTTCACCCCTCCACTTT

clone size: few
V gene: TRBV2
J gene: TRBJ1-4
D gene: .
CDR3 protein: CASNREGSEKLFF
CDR3 DNA: TGTGCCAGCAATCGGGAGGGTTCCGAAAAACTGTTTTTT

clone size: .
V gene: TRBV7-2
J gene: TRBJ2-7
D gene: .
CDR3 protein: CASSYQRATYEQYF
CDR3 DNA: TGTGCCAGCAGCTACCAGCGGGCTACCTACGAGCAGTACTTC

clone size: .
V gene: TRBV11-2
J gene: TRBJ2-3
D gene: .
CDR3 protein: CASSPYIEAYTQYF
CDR3 DNA: TGTGCCAGCAGCCCTTACATCGAGGCCTATACGCAGTATTTT

clone size: .
V gene: TRBV6-1
J gene: TRBJ2-3
D gene: .
CDR3 protein: CASRARPLFEGTQYF
CDR3 DNA: TGTGCCAGCAGAGCTAGGCCCTTATTTGAGGGCACGCAGTATTTT

clone size: few
V gene: TRBV7-9
J gene: TRBJ1-1
D gene: TRBD1
CDR3 protein: CASSPEGAAHTEAFF
CDR3 DNA: TGTGCCAGCAGCCCAGAGGGGGCAGCTCACACTGAAGCTTTCTTT

clone size: few
V gene: TRBV10-3
J gene: TRBJ2-4
D gene: TRBD1
CDR3 protein: CATGTGAKNIQYF
CDR3 DNA: TGTGCCACCGGGACAGGAGCCAAAAACATTCAGTACTTC

clone size: few
V gene: TRBV5-1
J gene: TRBJ1-1
D gene: .
CDR3 protein: CASSLVQYTEAFF
CDR3 DNA: TGCGCCAGCAGCTTGGTGCAGTACACTGAAGCTTTCTTT

clone size: .
V gene: TRBV10-3
J gene: TRBJ2-2
D gene: .
CDR3 protein: CAIKEGSDTGELFF
CDR3 DNA: TGTGCCATCAAGGAGGGGTCGGACACCGGGGAGCTGTTTTTT

clone size: few
V gene: TRBV5-6
J gene: TRBJ2-1
D gene: TRBD2
CDR3 protein: CASSYGGGINEQFF
CDR3 DNA: TGTGCCAGCAGCTACGGGGGGGGGATCAATGAGCAGTTCTTC

clone size: .
V gene: TRBV7-8
J gene: TRBJ2-3
D gene: .
CDR3 protein: CASRDRTSTDTQYF
CDR3 DNA: TGTGCCAGTCGAGACAGGACAAGCACAGATACGCAGTATTTT

clone size: .
V gene: TRBV3-1
J gene: TRBJ1-1
D gene: .
CDR3 protein: CASSRTVMNTEAFF
CDR3 DNA: TGTGCCAGCAGCCGTACAGTTATGAACACTGAAGCTTTCTTT

clone size: many
V gene: TRBV4-3
J gene: TRBJ1-2
D gene: TRBD1
CDR3 protein: CASSQGQGDGYTF
CDR3 DNA: TGCGCCAGCAGCCAAGGACAGGGTGATGGCTACACCTTC

clone size: .
V gene: TRBV27
J gene: TRBJ2-7
D gene: .
CDR3 protein: CASSWREGHEQYF
CDR3 DNA: TGTGCCAGCAGTTGGCGGGAAGGCCACGAGCAGTACTTC

clone size: many
V gene: TRBV10-2
J gene: TRBJ2-1
D gene: TRBD2
CDR3 protein: CASRGTSGSSYNEQFF
CDR3 DNA: TGCGCCAGCAGGGGGACTAGCGGGAGCTCCTACAATGAGCAGTTCTTC

clone size: .
V gene: TRBV12-3/TRBV12-4
J gene: TRBJ1-2
D gene: TRBD1
CDR3 protein: CASSRSRTGGIKGYTF
CDR3 DNA: TGTGCCAGCAGCCGATCTAGGACAGGGGGCATTAAGGGCTACACCTTC

clone size: few
V gene: TRBV6-2/TRBV6-3
J gene: TRBJ2-3
D gene: TRBD2
CDR3 protein: CATRLAGSLLYTQYF
CDR3 DNA: TGTGCCACTCGACTAGCGGGGAGCCTACTCTATACGCAGTATTTT

clone size: few
V gene: TRBV7-9
J gene: TRBJ2-5
D gene: .
CDR3 protein: CASSFAGVETQYF
CDR3 DNA: TGTGCCAGCAGCTTCGCAGGGGTGGAGACCCAGTACTTC

clone size: few
V gene: TRBV20-1
J gene: TRBJ2-3
D gene: TRBD2
CDR3 protein: CSARTSGATDTQYF
CDR3 DNA: TGCAGTGCTAGAACTAGCGGGGCCACAGATACGCAGTATTTT

clone size: .
V gene: TRBV30
J gene: TRBJ2-2
D gene: .
CDR3 protein: CAYIQITNTGELFF
CDR3 DNA: TGTGCCTACATACAGATTACGAACACCGGGGAGCTGTTTTTT

clone size: .
V gene: TRBV2
J gene: TRBJ2-5
D gene: TRBD1
CDR3 protein: CASSPGTGVETQYF
CDR3 DNA: TGTGCCAGCAGTCCCGGGACAGGGGTTGAGACCCAGTACTTC

clone size: few
V gene: TRBV20-1
J gene: TRBJ1-1
D gene: .
CDR3 protein: CSAPPGVAEAFF
CDR3 DNA: TGCAGTGCCCCCCCCGGGGTGGCTGAAGCTTTCTTT

clone size: .
V gene: TRBV20-1
J gene: TRBJ2-5
D gene: .
CDR3 protein: CSAAQETQYF
CDR3 DNA: TGCAGTGCCGCTCAAGAGACCCAGTACTTC

clone size: .
V gene: TRBV4-1
J gene: TRBJ2-3
D gene: .
CDR3 protein: CASSQSVAGGSNTQYF
CDR3 DNA: TGCGCCAGCAGCCAATCTGTAGCCGGAGGAAGCAATACGCAGTATTTT

clone size: many
V gene: TRBV5-1
J gene: TRBJ1-2
D gene: .
CDR3 protein: CASSLVGTNYGYTF
CDR3 DNA: TGCGCCAGCAGCTTGGTGGGAACTAACTATGGCTACACCTTC

clone size: .
V gene: TRBV5-1
J gene: TRBJ2-1
D gene: TRBD1
CDR3 protein: CASSRQGTYNEQFF
CDR3 DNA: TGCGCCAGCAGCCGACAGGGGACCTACAATGAGCAGTTCTTC

clone size: many
V gene: TRBV7-9
J gene: TRBJ2-3
D gene: TRBD2
CDR3 protein: CASSLLAGASTDTQYF
CDR3 DNA: TGTGCCAGCAGCTTACTTGCGGGAGCTAGCACAGATACGCAGTATTTT

clone size: .
V gene: TRBV10-3
J gene: TRBJ2-7
D gene: .
CDR3 protein: CAISQSGAISSYEQYF
CDR3 DNA: TGTGCCATCAGCCAGTCGGGGGCTATCAGCTCCTACGAGCAGTACTTC

clone size: few
V gene: TRBV3-1
J gene: TRBJ1-1
D gene: .
CDR3 protein: CASSPGALSTEAFF
CDR3 DNA: TGTGCCAGCAGTCCAGGGGCGCTGAGCACTGAAGCTTTCTTT

clone size: .
V gene: TRBV12-3/TRBV12-4
J gene: TRBJ2-7
D gene: .
CDR3 protein: CASMTGSWGEQYF
CDR3 DNA: TGTGCCAGCATGACGGGATCCTGGGGGGAGCAGTACTTC